The 18 T cell receptor beta chains in this list originate from one sample, sequenced in a study of CD8+ T cells in alopecia areata. Treatment of the sample: oral pan-JAK inhibitor, 5-10 mg twice daily. Extracted RNA was reverse transcribed, and the resulting cDNA served as sequencing template. Assay: immunoSEQ multiplex PCR; the TCRdb copy retains only in-frame clones and omits some. The sample carries about 200,000 clones, around three fifths recorded once. This material consisted of CD4+ T cells sorted from blood, taken between weeks 49 and 50, from a patient treated with tofacitinib. These receptors all come from a human donor with alopecia areata.

The chain is built from TRBV12-5 and TRBJ2-7; perhaps D is TRBD1 or TRBD2 (5 bases each). The V end lost 9 bases, the J end lost 2 bases, and 20 bases lay between the germline ends. CDR1 and CDR2 (germline): LGHNT, FRNRAP. The CDR3 consists of 15 residues. The CDR3 sequence is CASYNTGTPTYEQYF. The CDR3 nucleotides are TGTGCTAGCTACAACACGGGGACCCCCACCTACGAGCAGTACTTC.

V is TRBV30 and J is TRBJ1-4; D ambiguous. There are 12 residues in the CDR3. Looked up from germline, CDR1 is GTSNPN and CDR2 is SVGIG (reference sequence). With 3 bases removed from V and 8 bases from J, the gap between germline ends came to 10 bases. The DNA for the CDR3 is TGTGCCTGGAGAGATGGTGGGGAAAAACTGTTTTTT. Amino acids: CAWRDGGEKLFF.

This clone turned up a few times. The CDR3 spells CASRGQGNSPLHF. CDR3 DNA: TGTGCCAGCCGGGGACAGGGGAATTCACCCCTCCACTTT. This chain links TRBV13 with TRBJ1-6, with 10 bases aligning to TRBD1. Per germline, CDR1 PRHDT and CDR2 FYEKMQ (reference sequence). The CDR3 is 13 amino acids. V lost 8 bases, J lost 7 bases, and 2 bases stayed unmatched.

In this sample, this clone turned up a few times. The V gene is TRBV4-3, the J gene TRBJ2-2; D is unresolved. The CDR3 consists of 14 residues. Germline-derived CDR1 and CDR2 are LGHNA and YSLEER. Trimming shortened V by 0 bases and J by 6 bases, and 8 bases separated the two germline ends. The CDR3 sequence is CASSQESRAGELFF. DNA for the CDR3: TGCGCCAGCAGCCAAGAGAGCCGAGCCGGGGAGCTGTTTTTT.

This clone was observed a handful of times. The gene calls are TRBV30 and TRBJ1-1; possibly TRBD1 for D (6 bases). The CDR3 is 13 amino acids. The ends were cut back, 4 bases at V and 5 bases at J, with 14 bases in the middle. CDR1 and CDR2 from the germline V gene are GTSNPN and SVGIG (reference sequence). CDR3 nucleotide sequence: TGTGCCTGGAATCGGGGGGCGCGAACTGAAGCTTTCTTT. Encoded protein: CAWNRGARTEAFF.

The rearrangement uses TRBV30 and TRBJ1-2; unclear D gene. The CDR3 runs 16 residues. Trimming took off 0 bases at V and 2 bases at J, with 16 bases between the two ends. Germline V lookup: CDR1 GTSNPN, CDR2 SVGIG (reference sequence). CDR3 amino acids: CAWSVSIRRPNYGYTF. The CDR3 region has the DNA TGTGCCTGGAGTGTATCCATCCGCCGTCCAAACTATGGCTACACCTTC.

Only a few counts were recorded for this clone. This sequence joins TRBV14 and TRBJ1-4; maybe TRBD1 (5 bases). CDR1 and CDR2 from the germline V gene are SGHDN and FVKESK. This CDR3 is built from 15 residues. Trimming removed 4 bases from V and 5 bases from J, with 14 bases in between. The CDR3 bases are TGTGCCAGCAGCCGCGGACCGGGGGAAAATGAAAAACTGTTTTTT. Encoded protein: CASSRGPGENEKLFF. Based on the CDR3 plus reference TRBV14 and TRBJ1-4, the full variable domain is EAGVTQFPSHSVIEKGQTVTLRCDPISGHDNLYWYRRVMGKEIKFLLHFVKESKQDESGMPNNRFLAERTGGTYSTLKVQPAELEDSGVYFCASSRGPGENEKLFFGSGTQLSVL.

The V call is TRBV30, the J call TRBJ1-4, with D maybe TRBD1 (5 bases). The CDR3 has 14 amino acids. V was clipped by 0 bases and J by 4 bases, with 9 bases between them. Germline V gene sequence: CDR1 GTSNPN, CDR2 SVGIG (reference sequence). CDR3 bases: TGTGCCTGGAGTGTCGGGGCTCATAATGAAAAACTGTTTTTT. As protein: CAWSVGAHNEKLFF.

CDR3 nucleotides: TGCGCCAGCAGCGAGGGACAGGTCCCGGCGGGCTACACCTTC. As protein: CASSEGQVPAGYTF. This chain uses TRBV5-1 with TRBJ1-2; 8 nucleotides match TRBD1. Germline trimming cut 4 bases from V and 8 bases from J; bases unmatched to any gene: 10. The CDR3 covers 14 residues. CDR1 and CDR2 from the germline V gene are SGHRS and YFSETQ. Based on the CDR3 plus reference TRBV5-1 and TRBJ1-2, the full variable domain is KAGVTQTPRYLIKTRGQQVTLSCSPISGHRSVSWYQQTPGQGLQFLFEYFSETQRNKGNFPGRFSGRQFSNSRSEMNVSTLELGDSALYLCASSEGQVPAGYTFGSGTRLTVV.

The chain carries TRBV2 and TRBJ1-2, with TRBD1 matching over 11 bases. The CDR3 spans 15 residues. From germline, CDR1 is SNHLY and CDR2 FYNNEI. J lost 4 bases, V lost 2 bases, and 3 bases had no gene match. The CDR3 sequence: CASSERTGGPYGYTF. CDR3 coding DNA: TGTGCCAGCAGTGAACGGACAGGGGGCCCCTATGGCTACACCTTC.

The chain employs TRBV30 and TRBJ1-2; D possibly corresponds to TRBD1 (5 bases). The CDR3 totals 15 residues. Germline V gene data show CDR1 as GTSNPN and CDR2 as SVGIG (reference sequence). The germline V and J ends were trimmed by 2 bases and 2 bases, with 15 bases remaining between them. CDR3 coding DNA: TGTGCCTGGAGTCCCCCAATCCGGGACAACTATGGCTACACCTTC. Protein sequence: CAWSPPIRDNYGYTF.

The V gene is TRBV28, the J gene TRBJ2-6; 7 bases are a match to TRBD1. This CDR3 is built from 15 residues. The J segment lost 0 bases and the V segment lost 6 bases, leaving 2 bases of the junction unmatched. Germline lookup yields CDR1 MDHEN and CDR2 SYDVKM. CDR3 nucleotides: TGTGCCAGCAGAAGACAGGGCTCTGGGGCCAACGTCCTGACTTTC. Residues: CASRRQGSGANVLTF.

The chain uses TRBV18 and TRBJ2-5; no definite D call. Trimming took off 2 bases at V and 2 bases at J, with 15 bases between the two ends. CDR3 length equals 16 residues. Germline assignment: CDR1 KGHSH and CDR2 LQKENI. CDR3 amino acids: CASSPWARDGQETQYF. The CDR3, as DNA: TGTGCCAGCTCACCATGGGCGAGAGACGGACAAGAGACCCAGTACTTC.

This sequence joins TRBV20-1 and TRBJ2-7; D gene uncertain. This CDR3 comprises 11 residues. The germline CDR1 and CDR2 sequences are DFQATT and SNEGSKA (reference sequence). Between the trimmed V and J ends, which lost 3 bases and 5 bases, there was a span of 8 bases. The CDR3 sequence is CSASISDEQYF. In nucleotides, the CDR3 is TGCAGTGCTAGTATCTCGGACGAGCAGTACTTC.

The chain links TRBV6-5 to TRBJ2-4, with D unresolved. Germline V gene lookup returns CDR1 MNHEY and CDR2 SVGAGI. The CDR3 totals 14 residues. V was cut by 4 bases and J by 1 base, with 8 bases left in between. CDR3 protein: CASSSGIAKNIQYF. DNA for the CDR3: TGTGCCAGCAGTTCTGGTATCGCCAAAAACATTCAGTACTTC.

V gene TRBV6-5 combines with J gene TRBJ1-2; D is possibly TRBD1 (6 bases). From germline, CDR1 is MNHEY and CDR2 SVGAGI. V was pared by 0 bases and J by 2 bases, with 10 bases between. There are 15 residues in the CDR3. The CDR3 protein is CASSYSAGQNYGYTF. DNA of the CDR3: TGTGCCAGCAGTTACTCGGCGGGACAAAACTATGGCTACACCTTC.

The chain is built from TRBV28 and TRBJ2-7, with a possible D match to TRBD2 (5 bases). Germline V gene sequence: CDR1 MDHEN, CDR2 SYDVKM. V gave up 2 bases and J gave up 2 bases, with 10 bases separating them. The CDR3 sequence is 14 residues long. CDR3 DNA: TGTGCCAGCAGTTTAGTCTCTAGCCCCTACGAGCAGTACTTC. The encoded protein is CASSLVSSPYEQYF.

This chain uses TRBV7-9 with TRBJ1-2; D perhaps matches TRBD1 (6 bases). The V and J ends lost 4 bases and 5 bases respectively, with 14 bases between them. CDR1 SEHNR and CDR2 FQNEAQ come from the germline V gene (reference sequence). The CDR3 covers 14 residues. The CDR3 region has the DNA TGTGCCAGCAGCTCCCAGCGACAGGAATATGGCTACACCTTC. Translating gives CASSSQRQEYGYTF.